What follows are 28 T cell receptor beta chains derived from one specimen sequenced in a study of T cells in women clearing cervical HPV infection. Profiling relied on immunoSEQ multiplex PCR, and the TCRdb table lists in-frame clones only, not all of them. The sample table includes tens of thousands of clones. The sample consisted of blood buffy coat. These receptors were taken from a woman aged 18 to 69 with a cervical HPV16 infection that either progressed to CIN3+ or cleared (not recorded which).

About this clone itself: The read falls 3 residues short of the CDR3 end, and the missing part is taken from the germline J gene. The chain carries TRBV2 and TRBJ1-4; 9 positions agree with TRBD1. V trimming: 10 bases; J trimming: 7 bases; junction bases outside the gene matches: 7. Germline V gene data show CDR1 as SNHLY and CDR2 as FYNNEI. The CDR3 is 13 residues long. The CDR3 sequence: CATTGQGTEKLFF. The sequenced CDR3 bases are TGTGCCACAACGGGACAGGGAACTGAAAAA. Based on the CDR3 plus reference TRBV2 and TRBJ1-4, the full variable domain is EPEVTQTPSHQVTQMGQEVILRCVPISNHLYFYWYRQILGQKVEFLVSFYNNEISEKSEIFDDQFSVERPDGSNFTLKIRSTKLEDSAMYFCATTGQGTEKLFFGSGTQLSVL.

In the case of this clone: The read halts 3 residues ahead of the CDR3 end, with the missing end drawn from the germline J gene. The gene calls are TRBV20-1 and TRBJ1-2; D gene ambiguous. The CDR3 has 13 residues. Germline CDR1 is DFQATT and CDR2 is SNEGSKA (reference sequence). CDR3 in amino acids: CSARGQVTDTYTF. The sequenced CDR3 bases are TGCAGTGCTAGAGGGCAGGTCACAGATACC.

As regards this clone: The read finishes 3 residues shy of the CDR3 end, and the germline J gene is used to complete it. V and J are TRBV20-1 and TRBJ1-2; a weak D match, TRBD1 (5 bases). The CDR3 totals 12 residues. V was pared by 6 bases and J by 2 bases, with 10 bases between. The germline V gene encodes CDR1 DFQATT and CDR2 SNEGSKA (reference sequence). The CDR3 DNA, read in part, is TGCAGTGCCACCCGACAGAACTATGGC. This gives the protein CSATRQNYG. The CDR3 in full is CSATRQNYGYTF.

Details on this clone: The missing CDR3 end, 3 residues past where the read stops, is filled in from the germline J gene. The V and J genes are TRBV5-1 and TRBJ2-7; 9 bases align to TRBD1. The junction had 6 bases not matched to a gene; V was cut back by 5 bases and J by 3 bases. CDR3 length: 14 amino acids. Germline loops: CDR1 SGHRS, CDR2 YFSETQ. The CDR3 is CASSPGQGHYEQYF. The DNA read from the CDR3 is TGCGCCAGCAGTCCGGGACAGGGACACTACGAG.

Points on this clone: The sequence runs out 3 residues before the end of the CDR3; the remainder is reconstructed from the germline J gene. The chain combines TRBV5-6 with TRBJ1-1; D perhaps matches TRBD1 (5 bases). Deletions cut 4 bases from V and 5 bases from J, with 15 bases between. The CDR3 loop spans 14 amino acids. From germline, CDR1 is SGHDT and CDR2 YYEEEE. The CDR3: CASSTTVGGTEAFF. The part of the CDR3 DNA that was read is TGTGCCAGCAGCACAACAGTGGGGGGGACTGAA.

The CDR3 DNA, read in part, is TGCGCCAGCAGTCCCTCCTCCGGGACTCCAACGTATGAG. Translated, it gives CASSPSSGTPTYE. The entire CDR3 protein reads CASSPSSGTPTYEQFF. This rearrangement joins TRBV10-1 to TRBJ2-1, with D possibly matching TRBD2 (6 bases). The CDR3 end lies 3 residues beyond the end of the read and is filled in from the germline J gene. The CDR3 has 16 residues. V dropped 5 bases and J dropped 8 bases, with 22 bases sitting between them. Germline V gene sequence: CDR1 WNHNN, CDR2 SYGVQD (reference sequence).

Points on this clone: The read falls 3 residues short of the CDR3 end, and the missing part is taken from the germline J gene. The rearrangement uses TRBV19 and TRBJ2-3; D is possibly TRBD2 (5 bases). Germline CDR1 LNHDA, CDR2 SQIVND (reference sequence). The CDR3 has 14 residues. V lost 1 base, J lost 3 bases, and 8 bases lay in between. The sequenced part of the CDR3 DNA is TGTGCCAGTAGTATAGGAGCGGCGACAGATACG. Amino acids: CASSIGAATDT. The entire CDR3 is CASSIGAATDTQYF.

Regarding this clone: The observed sequence ends 3 residues before the CDR3 terminus, with the missing tail filled in from the germline J gene. The chain employs TRBV12-5 and TRBJ2-2, with TRBD2 identical over 11 bases. The CDR3 loop spans 17 amino acids. With V trimmed by 5 bases and J by 2 bases, 7 bases remained unmatched. Germline-derived CDR1 and CDR2 are LGHNT and FRNRAP. The CDR3 here is CASGTTLAGGNTGELFF. The covered CDR3 bases are TGTGCTAGTGGTACTACCCTAGCGGGAGGAAACACCGGGGAG.

Comments on this clone: The read finishes 3 residues shy of the CDR3 end, and the germline J gene is used to complete it. The chain links TRBV4-1 to TRBJ1-6; unclear D gene. Trimming pared 1 base from V and 4 bases from J, leaving 11 bases between. The CDR3 consists of 16 residues. Per the germline V gene, CDR1 is MGHRA and CDR2 is YSYEKL. CDR3 DNA, as far as it was read: TGCGCCAGCAGCCAAGTAGGGCCCGCGTATAATTCACCC. Translation gives CASSQVGPAYNSP. The entire CDR3 sequence reads CASSQVGPAYNSPLHF.

The sequenced CDR3 bases are TGTGCCAGCTCACCACCGGCGGGAGACGTCGAG. This codes for CASSPPAGDVE. The CDR3 as a whole reads CASSPPAGDVEQYF. The J gene is TRBJ2-7, the V gene TRBV18; 7 bases are shared with TRBD2. The sequence runs out 3 residues before the end of the CDR3; the remainder is reconstructed from the germline J gene. Per the germline V gene, CDR1 is KGHSH and CDR2 is LQKENI. The CDR3 length is 14 residues. Germline trimming cut 0 bases from V and 6 bases from J; bases unmatched to any gene: 5.

The CDR3 bases that were read are TGTGCCTGGGGTAAACTGATCTCCTACGAG. This encodes CAWGKLISYE. The whole CDR3 sequence is CAWGKLISYEQYF. The chain combines TRBV30 with TRBJ2-7; D uncertain. The read terminates 3 residues ahead of where the CDR3 ends, so the germline J gene completes it. Germline assignment: CDR1 GTSNPN and CDR2 SVGIG (reference sequence). Trimming pared 5 bases from V and 0 bases from J, leaving 11 bases between. The CDR3 is made up of 13 amino acids.

With regard to this clone: The junction and the germline gene differ at one end; a read error may be behind it. The DNA ends 3 residues before the CDR3 does, and the rest of the CDR3 is filled in from the germline J gene. Other DNA sequences of this sample code for an identical CDR3. This chain joins TRBV5-1 and TRBJ1-3; 7 nucleotides agree with TRBD1. The CDR3 loop spans 15 amino acids. CDR1 and CDR2 from the germline V gene are SGHRS and YFSETQ. CDR3 amino acids: CASSPQGGSGNTIYF. The part of the CDR3 DNA that was read is TGCGCCAGCAGCCCTCAGGGGGGATCTGGAAACACA.

As regards this clone: The CDR3 extends 3 residues past the end of the read, so its final part is completed from the germline J gene. V usage is TRBV5-1 and J usage is TRBJ1-1; 12 positions match TRBD1. The CDR3 is 17 amino acids. Per germline, CDR1 SGHRS and CDR2 YFSETQ. The junction had 12 bases not matched to a gene; V was cut back by 4 bases and J by 5 bases. CDR3: CASSKPLGTGGGTEAFF. The covered CDR3 bases are TGCGCCAGCAGCAAGCCTCTCGGGACAGGGGGCGGGACTGAA. The full variable domain, rest sourced from reference TRBV5-1 and TRBJ1-1, is KAGVTQTPRYLIKTRGQQVTLSCSPISGHRSVSWYQQTPGQGLQFLFEYFSETQRNKGNFPGRFSGRQFSNSRSEMNVSTLELGDSALYLCASSKPLGTGGGTEAFFGQGTRLTVV.

On this clone itself: The read is 3 residues too short to cover the CDR3 end, so that end is filled in from the germline J gene. The rearrangement links TRBV20-1 to TRBJ1-2; 7 bases fit TRBD1. V gave up 6 bases and J gave up 5 bases; unmatched junction bases: 12. The CDR3 covers 14 residues. Germline CDR1 is DFQATT and CDR2 is SNEGSKA (reference sequence). The CDR3 spells CSARIEDRQYGYTF. CDR3 DNA, as far as it was read: TGCAGTGCCCGAATCGAGGACAGGCAGTATGGC.

In regard to this clone: The sequence runs out 3 residues before the end of the CDR3; the remainder is reconstructed from the germline J gene. This rearrangement joins TRBV6-2 or TRBV6-3 to TRBJ2-3; D gene uncertain. This CDR3 has 13 amino acids. CDR1 MNHEY and CDR2 SVGEGT come from the germline V gene. The CDR3 bases that were read are TGTGCCAGCAAGCCGTTTCTCGTAGAGACG. Translation gives CASKPFLVET. The entire CDR3 sequence reads CASKPFLVETQYF.

A note on this clone: A read error may account for a junction end that differs from germline. Read coverage stops 3 residues before the CDR3 terminus; the germline J gene supplies the remainder. The chain couples TRBV4-2 to TRBJ2-1; 11 bases are a match to TRBD2. Germline V gene lookup returns CDR1 LGHNA and CDR2 YNFKEQ. The CDR3 spans 15 residues. The sequenced CDR3 bases are TGCGCCAGCAGCCAAGTAGCGGGGGGGTTCAATGAG. Protein sequence: CASSQVAGGFNE. From start to end, the CDR3 is CASSQVAGGFNEQFF.

To note about this clone: The CDR3 is cut off 3 residues early in the read; its end comes from the germline J gene. The V gene is TRBV4-1, the J gene TRBJ2-3; D perhaps matches TRBD2 (6 bases). The CDR3 has 15 residues. Germline CDR1 reads MGHRA; CDR2 reads YSYEKL. The V end was cut by 0 bases, the J end by 2 bases, with 9 bases between. The DNA read from the CDR3 is TGCGCCAGCAGCCAAGAAGGGCGGGACACAGATACG. Amino acids: CASSQEGRDTDT. The entire CDR3 is CASSQEGRDTDTQYF.

Concerning this clone itself: The read gets to within 3 residues of the CDR3 end, and the germline J gene fills in the rest. V gene TRBV30 combines with J gene TRBJ1-1, with TRBD1 matching 11 bases. Germline CDR1 GTSNPN, CDR2 SVGIG (reference sequence). There are 12 residues in the CDR3. CDR3: CAWGTGGIGAFF. The sequenced part of the CDR3 DNA is TGTGCCTGGGGGACAGGGGGGATCGGG.

Remarks on this clone: Read data end 3 residues before the CDR3 end; the end is taken from the germline J gene. The chain uses TRBV7-2 and TRBJ2-1; D is unresolved. The germline CDR1 and CDR2 sequences are SGHTA and FQGNSA. The CDR3 has 15 amino acids. Trimming took 1 base from V and 0 from J, leaving 7 bases between them. CDR3 loop: CASSLGAASYNEQFF. CDR3 DNA (partial): TGTGCCAGCAGCTTAGGGGCAGCCTCCTACAATGAG.

Remarks on this clone: From the germline J gene comes the end of the CDR3, since the read stops 3 residues before it. V is TRBV18 and J is TRBJ1-6; tentative D call: TRBD1 (5 bases). The CDR3 contains 13 residues. Germline CDR1 and CDR2: KGHSH and LQKENI. V lost 2 bases and J lost 7, with 6 bases in between. CDR3 residues: CASSPEGNSPLHF. The sequenced CDR3 bases are TGTGCCAGCTCACCAGAGGGGAATTCACCC.

About this clone itself: The read falls 3 residues short of the CDR3 end, and the missing part is taken from the germline J gene. The gene calls are TRBV10-3 and TRBJ1-2, with TRBD1 matching over 9 bases. Looked up from germline, CDR1 is ENHRY and CDR2 is SYGVKD. J was trimmed by 4 bases and V by 0 bases; bases with no gene match: 3. The length of the CDR3 is 15 residues. The CDR3 DNA, read in part, is TGTGCCATCAGTGAGTCGGGACAGGGCCCCTATGGC. This translates into CAISESGQGPYG. The entire CDR3 protein reads CAISESGQGPYGYTF.

As regards this clone: The read gets to within 3 residues of the CDR3 end, and the germline J gene fills in the rest. The chain carries TRBV14 and TRBJ2-3, with no clear D. With 1 base removed from V and 7 bases from J, the gap between germline ends came to 6 bases. In germline, CDR1 is SGHDN, CDR2 FVKESK. The CDR3 is made up of 12 amino acids. This CDR3 is CASSQAINTQYF. The sequenced part of the CDR3 DNA is TGTGCCAGCAGCCAAGCTATAAATACG.

The CDR3: CATSRDPSSYEQYF. CDR3 DNA (partial): TGTGCCACCAGCAGAGATCCTAGCAGCTACGAG. J is TRBJ2-7 and V is TRBV15, with TRBD2 as a possible D gene (5 bases). From the germline J gene comes the end of the CDR3, since the read stops 3 residues before it. The CDR3 sequence is 14 residues long. The V end lost 0 bases, the J end lost 3 bases, and 9 bases lay between the germline ends. CDR1 is LNHNV and CDR2 is YYDKDF in the germline V gene (reference sequence).

To note about this clone: From the germline J gene comes the end of the CDR3, since the read stops 3 residues before it. The chain employs TRBV7-9 and TRBJ2-3, with D perhaps matching TRBD1 (5 bases). The CDR3 runs to 14 residues. In germline, CDR1 is SEHNR, CDR2 FQNEAQ (reference sequence). The sequenced part of the CDR3 DNA is TGTGCCAGCAGCTTAGGACAGACACAAGAGACG. This codes for CASSLGQTQET. The entire CDR3 reads CASSLGQTQETQYF.

About this clone itself: Read sequence stops 3 residues before the CDR3 end, and the germline J gene provides the missing end. V and J are TRBV7-9 and TRBJ2-2, with a weak D call TRBD1 (6 bases). CDR1 SEHNR and CDR2 FQNEAQ come from the germline V gene (reference sequence). The CDR3 extends over 14 amino acids. The CDR3 DNA, read in part, is TGTGCCAGCAGCACAGGGTCTAGGATGGAAAAG. This gives the protein CASSTGSRMEK. The CDR3 as a whole reads CASSTGSRMEKLFF.

Comments on this clone: Read coverage stops 3 residues before the CDR3 terminus; the germline J gene supplies the remainder. The chain carries TRBV27 and TRBJ2-1; 8 bases agree with TRBD1. The CDR3 consists of 16 residues. The trim removed 6 bases at V and 0 bases at J, leaving 7 bases unmatched. Per germline, CDR1 MNHEY and CDR2 SMNVEV (reference sequence). CDR3 DNA, as far as it was read: TGTGCCAGCAGCACTTTCGGGACAGGCTCCTACAATGAG. It yields the protein CASSTFGTGSYNE. The full-length CDR3 reads as CASSTFGTGSYNEQFF.

As for this clone: The read ends 3 residues early relative to the CDR3; the germline J gene fills the gap. This chain uses TRBV2 with TRBJ2-2; D possibly corresponds to TRBD1 (6 bases). CDR1 and CDR2 from the germline V gene are SNHLY and FYNNEI. This CDR3 has 15 residues. V was shortened by 6 bases and J by 4 bases, with 15 bases between the two germline ends. The chain's CDR3 is CASRRGIGATGELFF. CDR3 DNA, as far as it was read: TGTGCCAGCAGGAGGGGGATAGGGGCCACCGGGGAG.

A word on this clone: The read terminates 3 residues before the CDR3 end, so the remaining end is supplied by the germline J gene. This chain links TRBV12-3 or TRBV12-4 with TRBJ2-5, with D tentatively TRBD1 (5 bases). Trimming removed 5 bases at V and 1 base at J, with 14 bases between. The CDR3 consists of 15 residues. The CDR3: CASSPLRQIQETQYF. Incomplete CDR3 DNA: TGTGCCAGCAGTCCCCTACGACAGATCCAAGAGACC.